The entry below describes one TCR beta chain. What it recognizes is unknown. The data stem from a study of T cell responses to AZD1222 COVID-19 vaccine. CDR1 is ENHRY and CDR2 is SYGVKD in the germline V gene. With V trimmed by 4 bases and J by 0 bases, 6 bases remained unmatched. The CDR3 length is 15 residues. Clones were sequenced by immunoSEQ multiplex PCR, and TCRdb holds only the in-frame ones, with some missing. The table records about 120,000 clones, about nine tenths of them present only once. Findings of the study overall: It was only after the peak T cell response that any repertoires were sampled. Seropositive at baseline were only a handful of AZD1222 recipients. The donor group comprised mostly white British people and more females; the analysis possibly underestimated clonal diversity. Nearly half of the spike-specific TCRs reportedly recognize variant regions that carry no mutations.

This sequence was found in an adult who received the AZD1222 COVID-19 vaccine. The chain uses TRBV10-3 and TRBJ2-7, with 7 nucleotides matching TRBD1. The starting material was peripheral blood, obtained 28 days after the second AZD1222 dose. CDR3 amino acids: CAISGTGTDSYEQYF. The CDR3 nucleotides are TGTGCCATCAGTGGGACCGGGACAGACTCCTACGAGCAGTACTTC.